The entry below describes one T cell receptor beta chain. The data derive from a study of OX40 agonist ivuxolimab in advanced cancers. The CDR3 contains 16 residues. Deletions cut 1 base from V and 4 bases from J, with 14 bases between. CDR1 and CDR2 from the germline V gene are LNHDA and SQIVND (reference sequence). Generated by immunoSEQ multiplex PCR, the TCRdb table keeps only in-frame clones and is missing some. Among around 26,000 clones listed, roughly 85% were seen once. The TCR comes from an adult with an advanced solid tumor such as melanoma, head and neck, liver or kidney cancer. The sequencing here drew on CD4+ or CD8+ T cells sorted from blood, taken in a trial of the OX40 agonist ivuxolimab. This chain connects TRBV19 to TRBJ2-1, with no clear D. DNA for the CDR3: TGTGCCAGTAGTATAGTCGACACTTTTGGGTACAATGAGCAGTTCTTC. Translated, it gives CASSIVDTFGYNEQFF.